Each of the 24 T cell receptor beta chains below was sequenced from the same sample in a study of T-cell reconstitution after alpha-beta-depleted transplantation in children. For TCRbeta, the library was prepared with unique molecular identifiers. TCRdb reanalysed the PCR reads using MiXCR and keeps one entry per CDR3 protein. The sample has 300,000 or so distinct CDR3 sequences, around 25% seen once; the top ten hold about 10%. The sequencing here drew on PBMCs, mostly from graft donor cells, taken 180 days after TCRalphabeta/CD19-depleted stem cell transplant. The receptors come from a male patient between 5 and 17 years old who had a stem cell transplant for acute lymphoblastic leukemia, so the T cells may come from the graft donor.

This clonotype was observed a handful of times. The gene calls are TRBV12-3 or TRBV12-4 and TRBJ2-5, with 9 bases aligning to TRBD2. This CDR3 region has 15 residues. With 3 bases clipped from V and 5 bases from J, the junction kept 7 bases outside the gene matches. The CDR3 coding sequence is TGTGCCAGCAGTTTGGCGCTAGCGGGAAGGGAGACCCAGTACTTC. Translating it yields CASSLALAGRETQYF.

V is TRBV28 and J is TRBJ2-7, with D perhaps TRBD1 (5 bases). V was trimmed by 3 bases and J by 2 bases, leaving 11 bases between them. CDR1 and CDR2 (germline): MDHEN, SYDVKM. The CDR3 extends over 14 amino acids. CDR3 sequence (DNA): TGTGCCAGCAGTTTTCAGGGATTGACCTACGAGCAGTACTTC. Protein: CASSFQGLTYEQYF.

This chain connects TRBV19 to TRBJ2-3; D remains unclear. The ends were cut back, 3 bases at V and 2 bases at J, with 6 bases in the middle. The CDR3 runs 13 residues. CDR1 and CDR2 (germline): LNHDA, SQIVND (reference sequence). The CDR3 coding sequence is TGTGCCAGTAGTATGGGCAACACAGATACGCAGTATTTT. Its protein product is CASSMGNTDTQYF.

The chain couples TRBV7-3 to TRBJ2-1; TRBD2 matches at 9 bases. V gave up 6 bases and J gave up 2 bases; unmatched junction bases: 5. This CDR3 has 15 amino acids. Germline V gene lookup returns CDR1 SGHTA and CDR2 FQGTGA. The CDR3 sequence is CASSPSGVPYNEQFF. The CDR3 DNA reads as TGTGCCAGCAGTCCTAGCGGGGTCCCCTACAATGAGCAGTTCTTC.

This clonotype turned up a few times. V gene TRBV27 combines with J gene TRBJ1-1, with a weak D call TRBD1 (5 bases). Between the trimmed V and J ends, which lost 3 bases and 4 bases, there was a span of 12 bases. Germline CDR1 is MNHEY and CDR2 is SMNVEV (reference sequence). The CDR3 totals 14 residues. CDR3 DNA sequence: TGTGCCAGCAGTTTGAGGGGCGGGATCACTGAAGCTTTCTTT. This codes for CASSLRGGITEAFF.

V and J are TRBV14 and TRBJ2-1, with TRBD2 as a possible D gene (5 bases). CDR1 is SGHDN and CDR2 is FVKESK in the germline V gene. The CDR3 has 17 amino acids. The V gene lost 1 base and the J gene lost 3 bases, with 16 bases spanning the gap. Here the CDR3 DNA reads TGTGCCAGCAGCCAAGTGGTTCGGGGAAAGTTCTACAATGAGCAGTTCTTC. Residues: CASSQVVRGKFYNEQFF. Drawing the rest from reference TRBV14 and TRBJ2-1, the complete variable domain is EAGVTQFPSHSVIEKGQTVTLRCDPISGHDNLYWYRRVMGKEIKFLLHFVKESKQDESGMPNNRFLAERTGGTYSTLKVQPAELEDSGVYFCASSQVVRGKFYNEQFFGPGTRLTVL.

This clonotype has only a few counts. V gene TRBV27 combines with J gene TRBJ1-2, with 10 bases aligning to TRBD1. The CDR3 spans 13 residues. After removal of 2 bases from V and 14 bases from J, the junction contained 8 bases not matched to a gene. Germline CDR1 and CDR2: MNHEY and SMNVEV (reference sequence). CDR3 sequence: CASSLGTGAWRTF. The CDR3 DNA sequence: TGTGCCAGCAGTTTAGGGACAGGGGCCTGGAGGACCTTC.

The rearrangement links TRBV2 to TRBJ1-1, with a tentative D call TRBD1 (5 bases). The CDR3 is 16 residues long. Germline CDR1 is SNHLY and CDR2 is FYNNEI. Trimming pared 2 bases from V and 4 bases from J, leaving 17 bases between. The CDR3 region has the DNA TGTGCCAGCAGTGAACCCTGGAAAGGGGCACGCACTGAAGCTTTCTTT. Encoded protein: CASSEPWKGARTEAFF.

The CDR3 region is CASSQPLGQGNEKLFF. The CDR3 DNA is TGTGCCAGCAGCCAACCACTCGGACAGGGTAATGAAAAACTGTTTTTT. The J gene is TRBJ1-4, the V gene TRBV11-1; the match to TRBD1 covers 8 bases. The V segment lost 5 bases and the J segment 4 bases; nucleotides outside the gene matches: 9. The CDR3 is 16 residues long. The germline V gene encodes CDR1 SGHAT and CDR2 FQDESV (reference sequence).

This clonotype was seen more than once but under ten times. The chain links TRBV20-1 to TRBJ2-1; 8 bases agree with TRBD2. Germline values: CDR1 DFQATT, CDR2 SNEGSKA (reference sequence). J gave up 9 bases and V 6 bases, and 16 bases lay outside the gene matches. This CDR3 spans 15 amino acids. For the CDR3, the DNA is TGCAGTGCCCTTCCGGCCAGCGGGAGCGGTGGTGAGCAGTTCTTC. Its protein product is CSALPASGSGGEQFF.

This clonotype was observed a few times. This chain joins TRBV15 and TRBJ2-1; TRBD2 is a possible D gene (5 bases). The length of the CDR3 is 14 residues. Germline loops: CDR1 LNHNV, CDR2 YYDKDF (reference sequence). Trimming shortened V by 0 bases and J by 8 bases, and 11 bases separated the two germline ends. Here the CDR3 DNA reads TGTGCCACCAGCAGAGATCGGCCCGGGGATGAGCAGTTCTTC. Its translation is CATSRDRPGDEQFF.

This chain links TRBV20-1 with TRBJ1-2; 7 positions match TRBD1. Per germline, CDR1 DFQATT and CDR2 SNEGSKA (reference sequence). This CDR3 is 15 amino acids long. The V gene end was trimmed by 6 bases and the J gene end by 0 bases; junction bases not matched to a gene: 10. The CDR3 DNA reads TGCAGTGCGCGAGTTGGGACAGACGCTAACTATGGCTACACCTTC. The encoded protein is CSARVGTDANYGYTF.

In this sample, this clonotype turned up a few times. The chain is built from TRBV2 and TRBJ2-7; 8 bases are shared with TRBD2. CDR3 size: 13 residues. V shed 6 bases, J shed 0 bases, and the junction held 1 base outside the gene matches. Germline V gives CDR1 SNHLY, CDR2 FYNNEI. CDR3 coding DNA: TGTGCCAGCAGACTAGCGGACTCCTACGAGCAGTACTTC. Protein product: CASRLADSYEQYF.

This clonotype was observed a few times. The rearrangement joins TRBV20-1 to TRBJ1-4, with 8 bases lining up with TRBD1. After removal of 4 bases from V and 2 bases from J, the junction contained 0 bases not matched to a gene. Germline values: CDR1 DFQATT, CDR2 SNEGSKA (reference sequence). CDR3 size: 13 residues. CDR3 in DNA: TGCAGTGCTACAGGGGGCACTAATGAAAAACTGTTTTTT. Translation: CSATGGTNEKLFF.

The chain joins TRBV12-3 or TRBV12-4 to TRBJ2-3; the match to TRBD2 covers 9 bases. V was clipped by 3 bases and J by 5 bases; unmatched bases: 9. The CDR3 is made up of 16 amino acids. As DNA, the CDR3 is TGTGCCAGCAGTTTCTCGAAAATAGCGGGAGTAGATACGCAGTATTTT. It translates to CASSFSKIAGVDTQYF.

The V gene is TRBV7-6, the J gene TRBJ2-3; 11 positions agree with TRBD2. This CDR3 comprises 17 residues. Germline V gene data show CDR1 as SGHVS and CDR2 as FNYEAQ. J gave up 2 bases and V 5 bases, and 9 bases lay outside the gene matches. For the CDR3, the DNA is TGTGCCAGCAGCCAAAAACTGGGACTAGCGGACACAGATACGCAGTATTTT. It specifies CASSQKLGLADTDTQYF.

The rearrangement uses TRBV14 and TRBJ1-1; D call uncertain. Trimming removed 7 bases at V and 0 bases at J, with 12 bases between. From germline, CDR1 is SGHDN and CDR2 FVKESK. This CDR3 contains 14 residues. In DNA, the CDR3 is TGTGCCAGCAATGGGTTTTACATGAACACTGAAGCTTTCTTT. This translates into CASNGFYMNTEAFF. The variable domain in full, completed from reference TRBV14 and TRBJ1-1, reads EAGVTQFPSHSVIEKGQTVTLRCDPISGHDNLYWYRRVMGKEIKFLLHFVKESKQDESGMPNNRFLAERTGGTYSTLKVQPAELEDSGVYFCASNGFYMNTEAFFGQGTRLTVV.

Written as DNA, the CDR3 is TGTGCCAGCAGCACTACCGGGACAGACGCTATCCCCCTCCACTTT. Translated, it gives CASSTTGTDAIPLHF. This chain links TRBV9 with TRBJ1-6, with 7 positions matching TRBD1. CDR1 is SGDLS, CDR2 YYNGEE, per germline. The ends lost 4 bases at V and 13 bases at J; junction bases unmatched: 14. The CDR3 has 15 residues.

The table lists this clonotype with a few counts. The chain carries TRBV9 and TRBJ2-5; D possibly corresponds to TRBD1 (6 bases). Germline V gene sequence: CDR1 SGDLS, CDR2 YYNGEE. The CDR3 is made up of 15 amino acids. Trimming removed 0 bases at V and 4 bases at J, with 13 bases between. CDR3 residues: CASSVVVGGRETQYF. The DNA for the CDR3 is TGTGCCAGCAGCGTAGTAGTAGGGGGAAGAGAGACCCAGTACTTC.

The chain employs TRBV11-2 and TRBJ2-7, with D unclear. The CDR3 is 15 residues long. Germline V lookup: CDR1 SGHAT, CDR2 FQNNGV. The V and J ends lost 4 bases and 2 bases respectively, with 15 bases between them. CDR3 loop: CASSSFKGSTYEQYF. The DNA of the CDR3 is TGTGCCAGCAGCTCATTCAAAGGCAGTACCTACGAGCAGTACTTC. The full variable domain, with the rest looked up from reference TRBV11-2 and TRBJ2-7, is EAGVAQSPRYKIIEKRQSVAFWCNPISGHATLYWYQQILGQGPKLLIQFQNNGVVDDSQLPKDRFSAERLKGVDSTLKIQPAKLEDSAVYLCASSSFKGSTYEQYFGPGTRLTVT.

This rearrangement joins TRBV12-5 to TRBJ1-1; TRBD1 is a possible D gene (5 bases). CDR1 LGHNT and CDR2 FRNRAP come from the germline V gene. The CDR3 has 17 amino acids. Trimming removed 7 bases from V and 5 bases from J, with 26 bases in between. The CDR3 DNA follows: TGTGCTAGTGCCCCCCAAGGGGCAGAGGGCCCGGGAACTGAAGCTTTCTTT. This sequence encodes CASAPQGAEGPGTEAFF.

This clonotype was seen a handful of times. The rearrangement uses TRBV6-4 and TRBJ2-1; D remains ambiguous. Germline values: CDR1 MRHNA, CDR2 SNTAGT. Trimming removed 3 bases at V and 0 bases at J, with 9 bases between. The CDR3 covers 15 residues. The CDR3 DNA sequence: TGTGCCAGCAGTGAAAAGACCAGCTCCTACAATGAGCAGTTCTTC. Residues: CASSEKTSSYNEQFF.

This clonotype has just a few counts. The J gene is TRBJ1-2, the V gene TRBV5-1; 8 bases are a match to TRBD1. In germline, CDR1 is SGHRS, CDR2 YFSETQ. CDR3 length: 15 residues. V lost 0 bases and J lost 4; bases outside the gene matches: 5. CDR3 in amino acids: CASSLGRGPLYGYTF. The CDR3 DNA reads TGCGCCAGCAGCTTGGGCAGGGGGCCTCTCTATGGCTACACCTTC.

The chain carries TRBV15 and TRBJ2-1; 8 bases map to TRBD2. Germline loops: CDR1 LNHNV, CDR2 YYDKDF (reference sequence). The CDR3 sequence is 16 residues long. The ends lost 1 base at V and 4 bases at J; junction bases unmatched: 6. The DNA for the CDR3 is TGTGCCACCAGCAGAGGAAGGACTAGCATGTACAATGAGCAGTTCTTC. The encoded protein is CATSRGRTSMYNEQFF.